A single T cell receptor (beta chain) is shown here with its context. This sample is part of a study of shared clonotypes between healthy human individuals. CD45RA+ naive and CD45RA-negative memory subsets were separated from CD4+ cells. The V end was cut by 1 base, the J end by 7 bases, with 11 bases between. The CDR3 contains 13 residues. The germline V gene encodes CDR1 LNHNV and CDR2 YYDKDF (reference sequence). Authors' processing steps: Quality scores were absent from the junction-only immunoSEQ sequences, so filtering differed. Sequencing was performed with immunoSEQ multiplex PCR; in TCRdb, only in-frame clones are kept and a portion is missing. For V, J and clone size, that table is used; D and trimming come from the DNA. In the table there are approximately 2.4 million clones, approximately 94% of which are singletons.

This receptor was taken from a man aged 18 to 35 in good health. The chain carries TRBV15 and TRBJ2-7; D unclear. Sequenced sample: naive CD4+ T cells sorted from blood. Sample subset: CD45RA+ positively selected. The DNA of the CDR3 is TGTGCCACCAGCAGAGTGTCCGGCTTTGAGCAGTACTTC. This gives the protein CATSRVSGFEQYF.